This entry concerns a single TCR beta chain. Its antigen is as yet unknown. The CDR3 has 15 residues. Trimming removed 4 bases at V and 8 bases at J, with 20 bases between. Germline V gene lookup returns CDR1 SGHDN and CDR2 FVKESK. The record originates from a study of T cell repertoires in cytomegalovirus infection. From the reads, TCRdb called clonotypes with MiXCR, one entry per CDR3 protein. The sample yields more than 250,000 distinct CDR3 sequences, around 25% seen once. The chain employs TRBV14 and TRBJ1-2; tentative D call: TRBD1 (6 bases). The source material was cultured PBMCs, sampled from culture after CMV antigen stimulation. The clonotype was recovered from a human donor in good health (CMV status not recorded). Some clones in this sample may be carry-over from other donors' samples. The CDR3 here is CASSPGQLRTRGYTF. CDR3 in DNA: TGTGCCAGCAGCCCTGGACAGCTACGTACTAGGGGCTACACCTTC.